A single sample is the source of the 32 T cell receptor beta chains below, sequenced in a study of T cells in narcolepsy. Libraries were prepared by immunoSEQ multiplex PCR; TCRdb keeps only in-frame clonotypes and omits some of them. Among 30,000 to 35,000 clones listed, 83% were seen once. Material: CD45RA- memory CD4+ T cells from PBMCs. The origin of the receptors is a human donor with narcolepsy.

The rearrangement joins TRBV30 to TRBJ1-5, with 8 nucleotides matching TRBD1. The J segment lost 4 bases and the V segment lost 0 bases, leaving 5 bases of the junction unmatched. CDR1 is GTSNPN, CDR2 SVGIG, per germline (reference sequence). This CDR3 spans 15 amino acids. This CDR3 reads CAWSVMGDRNQPQHF. In DNA, the CDR3 is TGTGCCTGGAGTGTTATGGGGGACAGGAATCAGCCCCAGCATTTT.

J is TRBJ2-2 and V is TRBV4-1; maybe TRBD1 (6 bases). The CDR3 length is 15 residues. V lost 1 base to trimming and J lost 4 bases, with 10 bases between them. Looked up from germline, CDR1 is MGHRA and CDR2 is YSYEKL. CDR3 residues: CASSQAKGVTGELFF. The CDR3 nucleotides read TGCGCCAGCAGCCAAGCGAAGGGGGTCACCGGGGAGCTGTTTTTT.

The V gene is TRBV4-1, the J gene TRBJ2-7; tentatively, D is TRBD1 or TRBD2 (5 bases each). CDR1 MGHRA and CDR2 YSYEKL come from the germline V gene. With 1 base removed from V and 6 bases from J, the gap between germline ends came to 28 bases. CDR3 length: 19 amino acids. The CDR3 region has the DNA TGCGCCAGCAGCCAAGGAGGGATAGTACCGGGACCTAAAGGTGGCGAGCAGTACTTC. Translation: CASSQGGIVPGPKGGEQYF.

This chain connects TRBV30 to TRBJ2-7, with D possibly matching TRBD1 (6 bases). Germline-derived CDR1 and CDR2 are GTSNPN and SVGIG (reference sequence). V was pared by 2 bases and J by 9 bases, with 20 bases between. The CDR3 runs 14 residues. The CDR3 coding sequence is TGTGCCTGGAGTCCCAGCCAACTCCTAGGGGGGCAGTACTTC. This translates into CAWSPSQLLGGQYF.

This chain connects TRBV5-5 to TRBJ2-7, with 9 positions matching TRBD1. The J segment lost 2 bases and the V segment lost 4 bases, leaving 4 bases of the junction unmatched. The CDR3 is 14 residues long. Per germline, CDR1 SGHKS and CDR2 YYEKEE (reference sequence). Written as DNA, the CDR3 is TGTGCCAGCAGCCGGGACAGGGACACCTACGAGCAGTACTTC. Its protein is CASSRDRDTYEQYF.

V gene TRBV15 combines with J gene TRBJ1-5; no clear D. This CDR3 has 13 residues. Deletions cut 0 bases from V and 4 bases from J, with 4 bases between. The germline V gene has CDR1 LNHNV and CDR2 YYDKDF (reference sequence). CDR3 region: CATSRDFNQPQHF. DNA for the CDR3: TGTGCCACCAGCAGAGATTTTAATCAGCCCCAGCATTTT.

The chain is built from TRBV5-1 and TRBJ1-6; 8 bases match TRBD1. This CDR3 has 15 amino acids. In germline, CDR1 is SGHRS, CDR2 YFSETQ. The J segment lost 10 bases and the V segment lost 4 bases, leaving 10 bases of the junction unmatched. The CDR3, as DNA: TGCGCCAGCAGCGGGACCGAAGGGACAGGCTCACCCCTCCACTTT. Its translation is CASSGTEGTGSPLHF. Variable domain in full (rest from reference TRBV5-1 and TRBJ1-6): KAGVTQTPRYLIKTRGQQVTLSCSPISGHRSVSWYQQTPGQGLQFLFEYFSETQRNKGNFPGRFSGRQFSNSRSEMNVSTLELGDSALYLCASSGTEGTGSPLHFGNGTRLTVT.

The rearrangement joins TRBV7-2 to TRBJ2-1; the D is unclear. Trimming left V 1 base short and J 4 bases short, with 11 bases between. CDR3 length: 15 residues. Germline lookup yields CDR1 SGHTA and CDR2 FQGNSA. The CDR3 bases are TGTGCCAGCAGCTTAGAAGGGTTTACTTACAATGAGCAGTTCTTC. Protein sequence: CASSLEGFTYNEQFF.

The chain links TRBV6-1 to TRBJ1-6; D is possibly TRBD1 (5 bases). CDR1 is MNHNS, CDR2 SASEGT, per germline. The CDR3 covers 15 residues. With 0 bases removed from V and 9 bases from J, the gap between germline ends came to 12 bases. CDR3 sequence: CASSEAVGVVSPLHF. DNA of the CDR3: TGTGCCAGCAGTGAAGCGGTAGGGGTAGTTTCACCCCTCCACTTT.

This chain joins TRBV7-2 and TRBJ2-2; D remains unclear. The CDR3 covers 14 residues. Germline V gives CDR1 SGHTA, CDR2 FQGNSA. Between the trimmed V and J ends, which lost 2 bases and 6 bases, there was a span of 10 bases. Here the CDR3 reads CASSLMTVAGELFF. DNA of the CDR3: TGTGCCAGCAGCTTAATGACGGTAGCCGGGGAGCTGTTTTTT.

This clone was counted once. The V gene is TRBV5-1, the J gene TRBJ1-1; 8 nucleotides agree with TRBD1. Looked up from germline, CDR1 is SGHRS and CDR2 is YFSETQ. Trimming took 4 bases from V and 6 from J; bases not matched to a gene: 8. This CDR3 has 14 amino acids. The CDR3 bases are TGCGCCAGCAGCCCTGGACAGGGTGTATCTGAAGCTTTCTTT. Encoded protein: CASSPGQGVSEAFF.

This clone showed up just once. The rearrangement joins TRBV18 to TRBJ2-3; D tentatively fits TRBD1 or TRBD2 (6 bases each). Looked up from germline, CDR1 is KGHSH and CDR2 is LQKENI. The germline V and J ends were trimmed by 1 base and 2 bases, with 16 bases remaining between them. CDR3 length equals 17 residues. The CDR3 DNA follows: TGTGCCAGCTCACCACGGGGGGCGGAAACAATCACAGATACGCAGTATTTT. Its protein is CASSPRGAETITDTQYF.

The chain recombines TRBV4-1 with TRBJ2-2; D remains ambiguous. Deletions cut 4 bases from V and 5 bases from J, with 8 bases between. Per germline, CDR1 MGHRA and CDR2 YSYEKL. This CDR3 is built from 13 residues. The CDR3 loop reads CASSRSVTGELFF. CDR3 bases: TGCGCCAGCAGCCGATCCGTAACCGGGGAGCTGTTTTTT.

This rearrangement joins TRBV5-1 to TRBJ2-3; TRBD1 matches at 8 bases. V lost 7 bases to trimming and J lost 3 bases; unmatched junction nucleotides: 7. The CDR3 is made up of 14 amino acids. Germline V gives CDR1 SGHRS, CDR2 YFSETQ. This CDR3 is CASAQGARTDTQYF. CDR3 nucleotides: TGCGCCAGCGCGCAGGGGGCTCGGACAGATACGCAGTATTTT.

The gene calls are TRBV9 and TRBJ1-2; TRBD1 matches at 10 bases. This CDR3 has 20 amino acids. J gave up 0 bases and V 4 bases, and 18 bases lay outside the gene matches. Germline V gene sequence: CDR1 SGDLS, CDR2 YYNGEE. The CDR3 DNA follows: TGTGCCAGCAGCCGCCTTGCGGGACAGGGGATCCCCTCTACTAACTATGGCTACACCTTC. This encodes CASSRLAGQGIPSTNYGYTF.

The chain joins TRBV7-2 to TRBJ1-2; 8 nucleotides align to TRBD1. The CDR3 consists of 14 residues. V shed 1 base and J 4 bases; nucleotides not matched to a gene: 2. Germline assignment: CDR1 SGHTA and CDR2 FQGNSA. The CDR3 protein is CASSLGDRIYGYTF. DNA of the CDR3: TGTGCCAGCAGCTTAGGGGACAGGATCTATGGCTACACCTTC.

The V and J genes are TRBV18 and TRBJ1-2, with D perhaps matching TRBD1 (5 bases). This CDR3 is built from 14 residues. Trimming took 0 bases from V and 8 from J, leaving 13 bases between them. Germline values: CDR1 KGHSH, CDR2 LQKENI. The CDR3 is CASSPPSREGGYTF. CDR3 coding DNA: TGTGCCAGCTCACCACCTTCCAGGGAAGGCGGCTACACCTTC. Combining the CDR3 with reference TRBV18 and TRBJ1-2 gives the whole variable domain NAGVMQNPRHLVRRRGQEARLRCSPMKGHSHVYWYRQLPEEGLKFMVYLQKENIIDESGMPKERFSAEFPKEGPSILRIQQVVRGDSAAYFCASSPPSREGGYTFGSGTRLTVV.

This clone was recorded once. This chain connects TRBV6-1 to TRBJ2-3; 15 nucleotides match TRBD2. CDR1 and CDR2 (germline): MNHNS, SASEGT. The CDR3 contains 18 residues. V shed 3 bases, J shed 3 bases, and the junction held 7 bases outside the gene matches. The CDR3 DNA follows: TGTGCCAGCAGTGAGACCGGACTAGCGGGGGGGAGAACAGATACGCAGTATTTT. It encodes CASSETGLAGGRTDTQYF.

The chain couples TRBV6-5 to TRBJ2-5, with D perhaps matching TRBD2 (6 bases). This CDR3 is 15 amino acids long. The V gene lost 0 bases and the J gene lost 5 bases, with 13 bases spanning the gap. From germline, CDR1 is MNHEY and CDR2 SVGAGI. In DNA form, the CDR3 reads TGTGCCAGCAGTTACTCACGGGGCCGGGGGGAGACCCAGTACTTC. It specifies CASSYSRGRGETQYF.

The chain couples TRBV19 to TRBJ2-4; unclear D gene. The ends were cut back, 5 bases at V and 0 bases at J, with 14 bases in the middle. This CDR3 spans 16 amino acids. In germline, CDR1 is LNHDA, CDR2 SQIVND (reference sequence). The CDR3 here is CASSEDRLLAKNIQYF. The DNA of the CDR3 is TGTGCCAGTAGTGAAGATAGGCTGTTAGCCAAAAACATTCAGTACTTC.

The chain couples TRBV10-1 to TRBJ2-3, with a weak D call TRBD2 (5 bases). The CDR3 sequence is 15 residues long. Trimming cost V 5 bases and J 0 bases, with 12 bases left between them. Germline V gene data show CDR1 as WNHNN and CDR2 as SYGVQD (reference sequence). The CDR3 reads CASSRGPPSTDTQYF. The CDR3 DNA sequence: TGCGCCAGCAGTCGGGGTCCTCCTAGCACAGATACGCAGTATTTT.

This chain uses TRBV7-8 with TRBJ2-2; D may match TRBD1 or TRBD2 (5 bases each). The ends were cut back, 2 bases at V and 4 bases at J, with 17 bases in the middle. Germline V CDR1 and CDR2: SGHVS, FQNEAQ. The CDR3 loop spans 17 amino acids. The CDR3 spells CASSLFREGTGTGELFF. DNA of the CDR3: TGTGCCAGCAGCTTATTTCGTGAGGGGACCGGCACCGGGGAGCTGTTTTTT.

The chain is built from TRBV2 and TRBJ2-7; D is perhaps TRBD1 (5 bases). CDR3 length equals 17 residues. The germline gives CDR1 SNHLY, CDR2 FYNNEI. The V and J ends lost 1 base and 4 bases respectively, with 20 bases between them. Written as DNA, the CDR3 is TGTGCCAGCAGTGAAGGGACAACCCCACCCCTCCTTTACGAGCAGTACTTC. Its protein is CASSEGTTPPLLYEQYF.

V is TRBV5-6 and J is TRBJ2-7; TRBD1 aligns across 9 bases. Germline trimming cut 4 bases from V and 3 bases from J; bases unmatched to any gene: 8. The CDR3 length is 15 residues. Per germline, CDR1 SGHDT and CDR2 YYEEEE. The DNA of the CDR3 is TGTGCCAGCAGCAATCCCGGGACAGGGCACTACGAGCAGTACTTC. It is translated as CASSNPGTGHYEQYF.

The J gene is TRBJ1-6, the V gene TRBV5-1, with 8 bases matching TRBD1. This CDR3 contains 15 residues. Per the germline V gene, CDR1 is SGHRS and CDR2 is YFSETQ. J gave up 13 bases and V 4 bases, and 13 bases lay outside the gene matches. The CDR3 DNA follows: TGCGCCAGCAGCGCAGGGGGCCGCGAAGGTAATCCCCTCCACTTT. It translates to CASSAGGREGNPLHF. The variable domain in full, with the rest retrieved from reference TRBV5-1 and TRBJ1-6, is KAGVTQTPRYLIKTRGQQVTLSCSPISGHRSVSWYQQTPGQGLQFLFEYFSETQRNKGNFPGRFSGRQFSNSRSEMNVSTLELGDSALYLCASSAGGREGNPLHFGNGTRLTVT.

The CDR3 DNA reads as TGTGCCAGCAGCCTAGGAGGGCAGCCCCAAGAGACCCAGTACTTC. Translation gives CASSLGGQPQETQYF. This rearrangement joins TRBV7-7 to TRBJ2-5; D perhaps matches TRBD2 (6 bases). The CDR3 consists of 15 residues. CDR1 and CDR2 from the germline V gene are SSHAT and FNYEAQ (reference sequence). V was shortened by 5 bases and J by 1 base, with 14 bases between the two germline ends.

V usage is TRBV7-7 and J usage is TRBJ2-3, with D unresolved. V was shortened by 1 base and J by 5 bases, with 10 bases between the two germline ends. From germline, CDR1 is SSHAT and CDR2 FNYEAQ (reference sequence). The CDR3 extends over 14 amino acids. CDR3 DNA: TGTGCCAGCAGCTTAGGCCAGCAGGAAGATACGCAGTATTTT. Its protein is CASSLGQQEDTQYF.

The chain recombines TRBV5-1 with TRBJ1-1; D is uncertain. Trimming took off 2 bases at V and 4 bases at J, with 15 bases between the two ends. The CDR3 has 15 amino acids. Germline V gene sequence: CDR1 SGHRS, CDR2 YFSETQ. The CDR3 region is CASSLEGGPGTEAFF. The CDR3 DNA is TGCGCCAGCAGCTTAGAAGGAGGGCCAGGCACTGAAGCTTTCTTT.

This chain connects TRBV7-3 to TRBJ1-1; D ambiguous. CDR1 SGHTA and CDR2 FQGTGA come from the germline V gene. V lost 3 bases, J lost 1 base, and 3 bases lay in between. This CDR3 has 12 amino acids. The chain's CDR3 is CASSFGNTEAFF. CDR3 sequence (DNA): TGTGCCAGCAGCTTCGGGAACACTGAAGCTTTCTTT.

This sequence joins TRBV4-2 and TRBJ2-7; D might be TRBD2 (5 bases). V gave up 5 bases and J gave up 2 bases, with 16 bases separating them. The germline V gene encodes CDR1 LGHNA and CDR2 YNFKEQ. This CDR3 has 15 amino acids. The CDR3 DNA reads TGTGCCAGCAGCTTGGAGGCAGAGCAGACCTACGAGCAGTACTTC. Its protein is CASSLEAEQTYEQYF.

This sequence joins TRBV6-1 and TRBJ1-2; no clear D gene. This CDR3 is built from 12 residues. Per germline, CDR1 MNHNS and CDR2 SASEGT. Trimming took 5 bases from V and 7 from J, leaving 11 bases between them. CDR3 sequence: CASSSLSGGYTF. For the CDR3, the DNA is TGTGCCAGCAGTTCCCTCTCGGGTGGCTACACCTTC.

The chain employs TRBV4-3 and TRBJ1-3; possibly TRBD1 for D (6 bases). V was shortened by 1 base and J by 1 base, with 8 bases between the two germline ends. This CDR3 is 15 amino acids long. Germline CDR1 LGHNA, CDR2 YSLEER. The CDR3 nucleotides are TGCGCCAGCAGCCAAGTACAGGGTTCTGGAAACACCATATATTTT. Protein sequence: CASSQVQGSGNTIYF.